This TCR beta chain is from a study of shared clonotypes between healthy human individuals (dated by TCRdb to about 2020). With regard to the full study: The cohort included three men and a couple of women between 18 and 49 years of age. For each donor, three plates each were used for CD4 naive and CD4 memory, two plates were used for CD8 naive, and one plate was used for CD8 memory. Blood TCR repertoires of a handful of healthy adults were deeply sequenced to estimate repertoire size and the extent of clonotype sharing between individuals. Different laboratories and diverse techniques were used to prepare libraries and sequence TCR repertoires, to increase sequencing depth and limit assay-specific biases. Leukapheresis yielded between about 0.94 and 9.5 billion PBMCs per donor.

Using the deep immunoSEQ assay, multiplex PCR amplified TCR CDR3 regions from genomic DNA. For each cell subset, the extracted genomic DNA was distributed evenly across all wells of several immunoSEQ 96-well plates, and each plate served as one replicate. For sorted subsets, 150 to 250 ng genomic DNA, equal to 30,000 or so T cell genomes, was loaded into each replicate PCR. The purified libraries were quantified using a Qubit 3.0 fluorometer, sized with a Bioanalyzer 2100, and then quantified again using the KAPA Library Quantification kit. Every immunoSEQ 96-well plate was sequenced on a dedicated single-read 150-cycle Illumina NextSeq 550 flow cell. Regarding the original processing steps: Because the immunoSEQ output held only junctional sequences and lacked quality scores, the filtering could not match the filtering applied to full-length reads. To assign V/J genes and CDR3, sequences were annotated against IMGT germline references using PyIR, a Python wrapper for IgBLAST v1.9. Reads were filtered out if the reads had weak V/J assignments (E-value above 1e-6), no CDR3, stop codons, out-of-frame junctions, or ambiguous translated residues. V3J clonotypes were defined as sequences sharing the same inferred V gene, J gene, and CDR3 amino acid sequence. Percentage overlap between repertoires was calculated by dividing the number of shared unique clonotypes by the size of the smaller repertoire. Repertoire richness was assessed with RTK rarefaction, the Chao1 estimator, and Recon v2.1 estimates of unobserved clonotypes. Generation probabilities were computed with OLGA for all TCRbeta clonotypes obtained by the gDNA method from several donors. The table was pulled from immuneACCESS by TCRdb, which kept in-frame rearrangements only. Such tables lose some clones; where checked, under half of the loss comes from unresolved V genes, and the rest has no known cause. V and J calls plus clone size are reproduced from that table; the DNA served to infer D and trimming. Within this sample are roughly 1.4 million clones, with approximately 98.5% of them counted one time only. 0.36% of the sample rests with the top ten.

The paper's findings and limits, for the study overall: Sharing across several donors was observed for about 4.8% of naive CD4, over 3% of naive CD8, 2% to 2.5% of memory CD4, and around 0.4% of memory CD8 clonotypes. Incomplete sequencing was indicated by rarefaction of sorted-subset datasets, despite the large sequencing depth. Sampling was restricted to blood, and TCR repertoires in tissue are likely to differ from TCR repertoires in blood. Pairwise subsampling indicated that sequencing depth was expected to affect the degree of clonotype sharing among donors. Larger estimated clonotype richness was generally found for naive subsets than for memory subsets. The small number of donors limited the genetic and exposure-history diversity represented. Compared with non-shared clonotypes, the clonotypes found in all four sorted-subset donors had higher generation probabilities.

From cysteine to phenylalanine, the CDR3 is 19 amino acids long. The kept DNA is CDR3 alone, 57 bases in frame from the first base. CDR1 SGDLS and CDR2 YYNGEE were looked up in the germline V gene. For this chain, trimming is 4 bases at the V end and 2 bases at the J end, and the number of junction bases without a gene match is 12. Healthy HIV-negative adults with no recently reported acute infections or vaccinations were included as donors. Only Caucasian adults living in Nashville, Tennessee, USA were represented among the donors. Magnetic negative selection was used to enrich CD4+ T cells, after which naive cells were positively selected on CD45RA and the negative fraction became the memory subset. After blood collection by leukapheresis, PBMCs were isolated using Ficoll-Histopaque density gradient centrifugation and then cryopreserved in the vapor phase of liquid nitrogen. Purity and quantity of every magnetically sorted T cell population were checked by analytical flow cytometry. From each sorted fraction, genomic DNA was isolated and quantified by UV absorbance on a Nanodrop 2000c.

As for this clone: Its antigen target is currently unknown. No quality values exist for individual bases; no much larger clone is one base distant.

This clonotype originated in a young man in good health. The V and J genes are TRBV9 and TRBJ2-6, and 10 junction bases match TRBD1. The sequencing sample was made of naive CD4+ T cells sorted from blood. The intended sense of this specimen's cell subset or site label: CD45RA+ positively selected. In nucleotide form, the sequence is TGTGCCAGCAGCACCCCCTCGGGACAGGGGAATGCTGGGGCCAACGTCCTGACTTTC. It codes for CASSTPSGQGNAGANVLTF.